The clone carrying this T cell receptor (beta chain) was counted a single time. At one of its ends the junction is not consistent with the germline gene, which may arise from a read error. The CDR3 totals 20 residues. Germline loops: CDR1 SGHAT, CDR2 FQDESV (reference sequence). This specimen comes from a study of tumor and adjacent non-tumor tissue in lung cancer. TCRbeta libraries were built with three rounds of nested PCR, modified from ARM-PCR. TCRdb re-derived calls from the multiplex PCR reads in MiXCR, one entry per CDR3 protein. The sample shows under 95,000 distinct CDR3 sequences, about 67% of them seen only once. No cell sorting was done before RNA was extracted from the tissue. Between August and November 2014, newly diagnosed, chemotherapy-naive lung cancer patients underwent thoracic surgery in China.

Sample: lung tumor tissue. This sequence joins TRBV11-1 and TRBJ2-1, with a weak D call TRBD1 (6 bases). This sequence was found in a man in his 60s with non-small cell lung cancer. In DNA, the CDR3 is TGTGCCAGCAGCTTAGCGCTAAGTTTTGGGGGCGCGAGTTCCTACGATGAGCAGTTCTTC. Encoded protein: CASSLALSFGGASSYDEQFF. Using reference TRBV11-1 and TRBJ2-1 for the parts outside the CDR3, the full variable domain is EAEVAQSPRYKITEKSQAVAFWCDPISGHATLYWYRQILGQGPELLVQFQDESVVDDSQLPKDRFSAERLKGVDSTLKIQPAELGDSAMYLCASSLALSFGGASSYDEQFFGPGTRLTVL.